Listed here are 5 T cell receptor beta chains from one sample, sequenced in a study of T-cell reconstitution after alpha-beta-depleted transplantation in children. Construction of the TCRbeta library involved unique molecular identifiers. TCRdb used MiXCR to reprocess the PCR reads, holding one entry per CDR3 protein. The table includes about 410,000 distinct CDR3 sequences, roughly 20% detected once. Specimen: PBMCs from the stem cell graft donor, collected from the stem cell graft. These receptors came from a human donor who donated a stem cell graft to a child with acute myeloid leukemia.

This clonotype was detected many times. This chain joins TRBV19 and TRBJ2-1; TRBD2 is a possible D gene (6 bases). Trimming took off 2 bases at V and 4 bases at J, with 9 bases between the two ends. Germline lookup yields CDR1 LNHDA and CDR2 SQIVND (reference sequence). The CDR3 totals 14 residues. CDR3 residues: CASSIRESYNEQFF. CDR3 coding DNA: TGTGCCAGTAGTATACGGGAGAGTTACAATGAGCAGTTCTTC.

The rearrangement links TRBV27 to TRBJ2-2; 8 bases agree with TRBD1. CDR1 and CDR2 (germline): MNHEY, SMNVEV (reference sequence). The CDR3 has 16 residues. Trimming removed 2 bases from V and 10 bases from J; junction bases left unmatched: 12. The CDR3 here is CASSLQGAAGAVELFF. The CDR3, as DNA: TGTGCCAGCAGTTTACAGGGGGCAGCTGGGGCCGTGGAGCTGTTTTTT.

At least ten counts were recorded for this clonotype. The genes are TRBV6-6 and TRBJ2-1; tentatively, D is TRBD2 (6 bases). The CDR3 is 13 amino acids. Germline CDR1 reads MNHNY; CDR2 reads SVGAGI (reference sequence). V lost 2 bases and J 9 bases, leaving 11 bases between the germline ends. CDR3 bases: TGTGCCAGCAGTTACGTGATTAGCGGTGAGCAGTTCTTC. It codes for CASSYVISGEQFF.

This clonotype was detected only once. The chain employs TRBV6-1 and TRBJ2-7, with TRBD2 as a possible D gene (5 bases). From germline, CDR1 is MNHNS and CDR2 SASEGT. Trimming left V 6 bases short and J 6 bases short, with 18 bases between. The CDR3 runs to 14 residues. CDR3 nucleotides: TGTGCCAGCAGAACCGGGATTTCCCTTACCGAGCAGTACTTC. Amino acid sequence: CASRTGISLTEQYF.

The rearrangement uses TRBV10-3 and TRBJ2-3; 7 nucleotides agree with TRBD2. The ends lost 6 bases at V and 6 bases at J; junction bases unmatched: 9. Germline V gene sequence: CDR1 ENHRY, CDR2 SYGVKD. The CDR3 loop spans 14 amino acids. The CDR3 reads CAISQTSPPDTQYF. CDR3 nucleotides: TGTGCCATCAGCCAGACTAGCCCCCCGGATACGCAGTATTTT.